This T cell receptor beta chain originates from a study of cytomegalovirus exposure and HLA in healthy donors (dated by TCRdb to about 2017). With respect to the entire study: An earlier analysis of approximately 550 of the donors reported 250 to 300 Gb of sequence data and 117 million unique TCR beta sequences from 150 million to 200 million T cells. An early release that covered roughly 600 HLA-typed donors contained about 300 gigabases of sequencing data and about 93 million unique TCR sequences. Among the approximately 430 genotyped donors, 81% belonged to the genetic ancestry cluster associated with self-reported Caucasian donors. The study aimed to test whether signatures of past pathogen exposure could be identified by cataloging public T cell receptors. The study used immunosequencing to profile the T cell repertoires of approximately 640 subjects and linked those repertoires to cytomegalovirus serostatus. Along with the approximately 700-subject first cohort, a separate validation cohort of around 120 different subjects was used. To predict cytomegalovirus infection status, the study combined high-throughput TCR immunosequencing, statistical association of individual TCRs with disease status, and machine learning. A later analysis re-analyzed previously published TCR beta repertoires from approximately 700 donors and added high-resolution HLA genotyping to study TCR occurrence patterns. The later analysis used no new phenotypic data to find candidate immune exposures, relying instead on TCR beta sequences and their occurrence across donors. An earlier analysis of a few hundred of the donors applied high-throughput TCR beta sequencing to assess whether each TCR beta V gene segment acted as functional or pseudogenic. Donor age, sex, ethnicity and CMV serostatus were compiled alongside the repertoire data. Genome-wide SNP genotypes for about 65% of the 666 donors were used in a later genetic analysis, which treated that subset as a discovery cohort. Every repertoire in the discovery cohort had been generated on one and the same sequencing platform. HLA typing included class I and class II loci at four-digit resolution. The number of donors typed differed by locus, with 629-630 for A, B, C, DRB1 and DQB1, around 520 for DQA1, over 600 for DPA1, and 450 to 480 for DPB1. Four to six DR-DQ haplotypes were handled as single units for association and clustering, since linkage in the cohort was strong. On average, roughly 250,000 unique TCR beta nucleotide sequences were sequenced per donor among a few hundred genotyped donors of the cohort, with about 19% of those sequences being non-productive.

In the germline V gene, CDR1 corresponds to SGHRS and CDR2 to YFSETQ. The CDR3 measures 14 amino acids from cysteine to phenylalanine. Here the CDR3 DNA is all that survives: 42 bases in frame from base 1. Trimming accounts for 3 bases at V and 1 base at J, while the number of junction bases matched to no gene is 1. The full study reports these points: A later analysis found that TCR association rates varied across HLA loci, with DRB1 alleles showing the most associated TCRs and HLA-C alleles the fewest. This cohort had only TCR beta chains sequenced, and the lack of alpha or paired-chain data limited which features could be detected. A later analysis reported that several top co-occurrence clusters appeared linked to parvovirus B19, influenza, CMV and Epstein-Barr virus. In an earlier analysis of 587 of the donors, most TCR beta V segments appeared in productive rearrangements about 90% or about 30% of the time, broadly matching IMGT annotations. The presence/absence analyses assumed that sequencing depth was roughly uniform across donors, and that assumption may not be true. A group of highly shared sequence variants was considered likely to be a technical artifact of the sequencing pipeline. The authors suggested that the approach could potentially be extended to other disease states and immunological phenotypes. Specific HLA alleles were associated with about 17,000 TCR beta sequences at a false discovery rate of 0.05 in a later analysis. A few of the identified cytomegalovirus-associated TCR beta chains were confirmed in vitro to be specific for cytomegalovirus antigens. In a later genetic analysis, a missense DCLRE1C variant was associated with V-gene and J-gene trimming of TCR beta chains, and the association was replicated in an independent cohort. CMV serostatus was the only immune exposure information available for the cohort. When HLA alleles, especially DR and DQ, strongly co-occurred, attributing TCR associations to individual alleles was difficult. Some IMGT-functional V segments, including TRBV6-2 and TRBV6-3, could not be told apart with the 87-base-pair reads, so those segments were excluded. A further reported finding was that TCR beta sequences accurately predicted the HLA-A and HLA-B alleles for most subjects in the first cohort. Compared with the approximately 600-donor mean, donors in an Asian-associated ancestry cluster had fewer N-insertions in productive TCRs, according to a later genetic analysis. Because HLA typing was missing for some donors at each locus, association tests included only the typed subset. In both the original and validation cohorts, the classifier was reported to diagnose cytomegalovirus status with high specificity and sensitivity. Linkage disequilibrium might explain the correlated functional status among segregating V segments, but an unknown experimental factor could not be ruled out. Because counts were too low, some 17 rarely observed V segments, including chromosome 9 orphons, were excluded from the earlier analysis of around 640 of the donors. Most TCR sequences were seen in very few donors, while some public TCRs were found in many individuals. According to a later analysis, most CMV-associated TCR beta chains appeared to be HLA-restricted, and the HLA associations seemed to be driven largely by CMV exposure. In the study, approximately 160 TCR beta chains were listed as associated with cytomegalovirus. Compared with equally common non-associated chains, HLA-associated TCR beta chains in a later analysis were more clonally expanded and had lower generation probabilities.

As to this clone: Its antigen is unknown. Qualities for individual bases were not recorded, and no much larger clone is one base off.

Library creation used the immunoSEQ multiplex PCR assay. For the multiplex PCR, a mixture combining 60 forward primers for TCR Vbeta segments and 13 reverse primers for TCR Jbeta segments was used. The CDR3 region of rearranged TCR beta genes was amplified from genomic DNA with a multiplex PCR assay. The amplified TCR beta libraries were sequenced on the Illumina HiSeq System as 87-base-pair reads. Per the source publication's procedure: A later analysis counted tens of millions of unique TCR beta chains across the 500 to 850 repertoires, and around 9.9 million of these chains were shared by at least two donors. Raw reads were error-corrected and collapsed into unique sequences by a nearest-neighbor algorithm in which closely related sequences were merged to remove PCR and sequencing errors. Alignment of CDR3 sequences to IMGT reference sequences was used to assign V, D and J gene segments. Each retained sequence needed at least a six-nucleotide match to both a V gene segment and a J gene segment. A rearrangement counted as productive if the CDR3 had no stop codons and remained in frame with V and J, and every other rearrangement counted as non-productive. Following IMGT convention, CDR3 was defined as the stretch from the second conserved V-encoded cysteine up to the conserved J-encoded phenylalanine. The earlier analysis of 587 of the donors excluded sequences that lacked an unambiguous match to a single V gene segment. In an earlier analysis of approximately 590 of the donors, a V segment was called functional when productive rearrangements were above 56.7%, and segregating when the standard deviation between donors exceeded 5%. To diagnose cytomegalovirus status from the catalog of TCR beta chain sequences, a statistical classification framework was built. A later analysis assigned V and J genes by comparing TCR nucleotide sequences with IMGT/GENE-DB human TR gene sequences. Using the TCRdist pipeline, a later analysis assigned CDR3 sequences along with most-parsimonious VDJ recombination scenarios. In a later analysis, every TCR beta chain was defined by the combination of its CDR3 amino acid sequence and its V-gene family, and reads without a unique V-gene family were dropped. To address suspected cross-contamination and a sequencing artifact, a later analysis removed approximately 600 highly shared, low-generation-probability nucleotide sequences. For each public chain, a later analysis derived a clonal expansion index from normalized ranks of inferred template counts within each repertoire. In a later analysis, generation probabilities were computed with a VDJ recombination model fitted to out-of-frame rearrangements, and the resulting probabilities were checked against IGoR. A later analysis scored TCR-TCR, TCR-HLA and TCR-CMV co-occurrence with hypergeometric tests, applying a repertoire-size bias correction to TCR pairs. In a later analysis, false discovery rates were estimated by permuting HLA or CMV assignments 20 times. In a later analysis, co-occurring TCRs were grouped with DBSCAN, and TCRdist sequence similarity was added when clustering was performed within HLA-allele-positive subsets. Repertoires with fewer than 30,000 or more than 120,000 public chains were left out of co-occurrence clustering, as were about five repertoires with anomalous nucleotide sharing. TCRdb limited this immuneACCESS table to in-frame rearrangements with V and J called. A share of clones is missing; checked studies link under half to unresolved V genes, and the rest is unexplained. That table gives V, J and clone size, and the DNA gave D and trimming. The sample table contains about 140,000 clones; only one count was recorded for roughly 80% of them. The ten biggest clones cover 4.9% of the sample.

The cohort comprised fewer than 750 healthy bone marrow donors. All cohort members were sampled while nominally healthy, although unrecorded immune exposures were likely present. The donor tested CMV seronegative and was one of the 352 seronegative cohort members. Every donor gave a peripheral blood sample, and the peripheral blood mononuclear cells from that sample were used for TCR beta sequencing. Genomic DNA extraction from the blood cell samples was performed with the Qiagen DNeasy Blood Extraction Kit. This sequence uses TRBV5-1 and TRBJ1-1; TRBD1 lines up with 9 middle nucleotides. Specimen: PBMCs. The sequence was obtained from a woman in her forties or fifties in good health and CMV-seronegative. The sequenced DNA: TGCGCCAGCAGCTCGGGACAGGGGAACACTGAAGCTTTCTTT. The translation is CASSSGQGNTEAFF.